This T cell receptor (beta chain) was identified in a study of T cell repertoires in cytomegalovirus infection. A single record per CDR3 protein comes from TCRdb applying MiXCR to the reads. The sample yields around 710,000 distinct CDR3 sequences, roughly 28% seen once. About this clonotype: What it recognizes is unknown.

This TCR derives from a human donor in good health (CMV status not recorded). Some clones in this sample may be carry-over from other donors' samples. This material consisted of cultured CD8+ T cells from PBMCs, taken from culture after CMV antigen stimulation.

The CDR3 spells CASSEFREGGPRAFF. For the CDR3, the DNA is TGTGCCAGCAGTGAATTCCGAGAGGGGGGGCCCAGGGCTTTCTTT. The rearrangement links TRBV2 to TRBJ1-1; TRBD1 might be the D (6 bases). The CDR3 is made up of 15 amino acids. The germline V gene has CDR1 SNHLY and CDR2 FYNNEI. V gave up 2 bases and J gave up 11 bases, with 21 bases separating them.